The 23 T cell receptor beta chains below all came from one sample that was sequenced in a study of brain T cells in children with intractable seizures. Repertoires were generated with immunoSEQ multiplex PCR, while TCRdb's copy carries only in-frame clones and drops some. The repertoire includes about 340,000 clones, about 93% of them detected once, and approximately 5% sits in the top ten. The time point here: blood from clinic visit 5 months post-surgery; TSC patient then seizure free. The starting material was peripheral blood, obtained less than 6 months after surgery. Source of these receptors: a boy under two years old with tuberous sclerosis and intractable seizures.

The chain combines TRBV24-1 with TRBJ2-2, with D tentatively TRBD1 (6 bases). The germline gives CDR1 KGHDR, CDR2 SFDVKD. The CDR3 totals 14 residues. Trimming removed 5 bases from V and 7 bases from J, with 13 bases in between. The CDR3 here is CATSGAGAIGELFF. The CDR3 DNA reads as TGTGCCACCAGTGGGGCAGGGGCAATCGGGGAGCTGTTTTTT.

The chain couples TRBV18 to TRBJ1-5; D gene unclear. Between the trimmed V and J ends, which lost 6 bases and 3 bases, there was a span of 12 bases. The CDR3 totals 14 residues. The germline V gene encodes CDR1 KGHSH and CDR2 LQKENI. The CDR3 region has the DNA TGTGCCAGCTCTCCTCAGGCCTCCAATCAGCCCCAGCATTTT. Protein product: CASSPQASNQPQHF.

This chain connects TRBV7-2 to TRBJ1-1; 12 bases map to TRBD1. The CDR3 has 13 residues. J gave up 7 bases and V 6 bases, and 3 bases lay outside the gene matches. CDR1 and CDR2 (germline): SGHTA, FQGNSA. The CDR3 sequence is CASRGQGAVEAFF. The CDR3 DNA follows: TGTGCCAGCAGGGGACAGGGGGCGGTTGAAGCTTTCTTT.

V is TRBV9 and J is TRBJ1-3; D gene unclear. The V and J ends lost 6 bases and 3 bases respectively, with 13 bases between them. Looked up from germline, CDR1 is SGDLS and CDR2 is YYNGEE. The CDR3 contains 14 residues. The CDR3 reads CASTGPENGNTIYF. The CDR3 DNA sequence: TGTGCCAGCACCGGTCCAGAGAATGGAAACACCATATATTTT.

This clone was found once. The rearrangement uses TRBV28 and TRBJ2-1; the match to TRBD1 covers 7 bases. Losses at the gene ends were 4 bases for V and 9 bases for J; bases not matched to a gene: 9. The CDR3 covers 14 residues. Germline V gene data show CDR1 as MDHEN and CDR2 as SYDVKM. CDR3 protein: CASSSSHRGSEQFF. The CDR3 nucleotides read TGTGCCAGCAGTTCCAGCCACAGGGGCAGTGAGCAGTTCTTC.

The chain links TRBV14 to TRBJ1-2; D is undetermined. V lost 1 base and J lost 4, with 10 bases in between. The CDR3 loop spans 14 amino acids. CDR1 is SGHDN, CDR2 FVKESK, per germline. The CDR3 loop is CASSQGSTSYGYTF. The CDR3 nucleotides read TGTGCCAGCAGCCAAGGCAGCACTTCCTATGGCTACACCTTC.

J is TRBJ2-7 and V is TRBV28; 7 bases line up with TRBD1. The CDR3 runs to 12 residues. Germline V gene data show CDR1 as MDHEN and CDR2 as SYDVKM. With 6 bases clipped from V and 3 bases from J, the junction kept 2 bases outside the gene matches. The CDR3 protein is CASRGDSYEQYF. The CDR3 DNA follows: TGTGCCAGCAGGGGGGACAGCTACGAGCAGTACTTC.

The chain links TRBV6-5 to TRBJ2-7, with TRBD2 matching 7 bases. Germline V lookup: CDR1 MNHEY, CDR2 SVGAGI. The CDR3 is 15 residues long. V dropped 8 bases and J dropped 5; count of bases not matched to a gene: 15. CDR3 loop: CASSPGSGEINEQYF. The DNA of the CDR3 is TGTGCCAGCTCCCCGGGCAGCGGGGAAATAAACGAGCAGTACTTC.

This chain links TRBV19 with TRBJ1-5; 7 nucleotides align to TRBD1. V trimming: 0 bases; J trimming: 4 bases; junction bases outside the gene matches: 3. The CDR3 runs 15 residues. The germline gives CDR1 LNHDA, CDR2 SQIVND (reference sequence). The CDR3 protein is CASSIEDRLNQPQHF. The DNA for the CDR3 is TGTGCCAGTAGTATAGAGGACAGGCTTAATCAGCCCCAGCATTTT.

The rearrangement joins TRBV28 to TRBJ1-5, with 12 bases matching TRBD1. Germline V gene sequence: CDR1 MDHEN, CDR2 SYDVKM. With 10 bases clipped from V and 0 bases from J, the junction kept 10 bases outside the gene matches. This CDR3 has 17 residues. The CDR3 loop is CAISPGQGATSNQPQHF. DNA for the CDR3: TGTGCCATCTCCCCGGGACAGGGGGCCACTAGCAATCAGCCCCAGCATTTT.

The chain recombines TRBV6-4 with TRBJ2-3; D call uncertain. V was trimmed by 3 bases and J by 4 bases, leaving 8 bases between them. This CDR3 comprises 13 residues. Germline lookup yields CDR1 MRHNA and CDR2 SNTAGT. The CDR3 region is CASSEGAADTQYF. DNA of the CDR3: TGTGCCAGCAGTGAAGGCGCCGCAGATACGCAGTATTTT.

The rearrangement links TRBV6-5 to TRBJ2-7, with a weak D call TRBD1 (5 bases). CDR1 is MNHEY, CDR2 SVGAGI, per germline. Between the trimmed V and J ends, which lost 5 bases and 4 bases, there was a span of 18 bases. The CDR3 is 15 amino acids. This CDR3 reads CASSTATDPTYEQYF. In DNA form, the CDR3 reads TGTGCCAGCAGTACAGCGACAGACCCTACGTACGAGCAGTACTTC.

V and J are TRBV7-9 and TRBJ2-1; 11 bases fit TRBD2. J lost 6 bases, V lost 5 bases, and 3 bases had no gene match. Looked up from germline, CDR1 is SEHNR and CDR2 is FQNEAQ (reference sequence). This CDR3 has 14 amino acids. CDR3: CASSAGTSGNEQFF. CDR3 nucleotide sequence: TGTGCCAGCAGCGCAGGGACTAGCGGCAATGAGCAGTTCTTC.

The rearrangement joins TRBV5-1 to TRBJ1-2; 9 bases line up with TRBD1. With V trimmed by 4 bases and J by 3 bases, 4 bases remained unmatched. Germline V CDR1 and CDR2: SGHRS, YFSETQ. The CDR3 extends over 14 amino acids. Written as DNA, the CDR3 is TGCGCCAGCAGCCATCGGACAGGGGACTATGGCTACACCTTC. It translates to CASSHRTGDYGYTF. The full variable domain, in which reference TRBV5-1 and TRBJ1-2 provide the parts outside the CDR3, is KAGVTQTPRYLIKTRGQQVTLSCSPISGHRSVSWYQQTPGQGLQFLFEYFSETQRNKGNFPGRFSGRQFSNSRSEMNVSTLELGDSALYLCASSHRTGDYGYTFGSGTRLTVV.

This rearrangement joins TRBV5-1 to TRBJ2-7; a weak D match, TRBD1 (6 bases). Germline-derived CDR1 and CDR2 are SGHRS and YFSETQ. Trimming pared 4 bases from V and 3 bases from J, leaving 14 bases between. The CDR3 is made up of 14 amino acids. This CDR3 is CASSETQGLYEQYF. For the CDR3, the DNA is TGCGCCAGCAGCGAAACACAGGGTCTCTACGAGCAGTACTTC.

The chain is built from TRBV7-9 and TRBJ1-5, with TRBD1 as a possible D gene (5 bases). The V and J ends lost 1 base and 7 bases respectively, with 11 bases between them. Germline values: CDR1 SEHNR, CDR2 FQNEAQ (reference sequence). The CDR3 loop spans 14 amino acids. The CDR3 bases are TGTGCCAGCAGCTTAGGTGGGACCGAGCAGCCCCAGCATTTT. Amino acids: CASSLGGTEQPQHF.

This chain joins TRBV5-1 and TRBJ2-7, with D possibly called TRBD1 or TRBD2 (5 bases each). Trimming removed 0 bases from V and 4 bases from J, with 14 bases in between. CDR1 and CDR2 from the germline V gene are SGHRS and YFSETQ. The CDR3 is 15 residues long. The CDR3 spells CASSLVSGSSYEQYF. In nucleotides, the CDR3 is TGCGCCAGCAGCTTGGTTTCAGGGAGTTCATACGAGCAGTACTTC.

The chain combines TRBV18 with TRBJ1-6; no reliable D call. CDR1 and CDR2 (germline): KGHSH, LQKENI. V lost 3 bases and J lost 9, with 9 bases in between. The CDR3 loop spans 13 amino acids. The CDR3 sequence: CASSPDGSSPLHF. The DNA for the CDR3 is TGTGCCAGCTCACCCGACGGGAGTTCACCCCTCCACTTT. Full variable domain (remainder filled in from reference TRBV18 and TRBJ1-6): NAGVMQNPRHLVRRRGQEARLRCSPMKGHSHVYWYRQLPEEGLKFMVYLQKENIIDESGMPKERFSAEFPKEGPSILRIQQVVRGDSAAYFCASSPDGSSPLHFGNGTRLTVT.

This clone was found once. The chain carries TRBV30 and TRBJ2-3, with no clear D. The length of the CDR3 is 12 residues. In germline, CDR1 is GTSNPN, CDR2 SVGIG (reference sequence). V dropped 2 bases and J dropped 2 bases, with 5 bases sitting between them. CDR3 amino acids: CAWSSDTDTQYF. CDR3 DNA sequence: TGTGCCTGGAGTTCCGACACAGATACGCAGTATTTT.

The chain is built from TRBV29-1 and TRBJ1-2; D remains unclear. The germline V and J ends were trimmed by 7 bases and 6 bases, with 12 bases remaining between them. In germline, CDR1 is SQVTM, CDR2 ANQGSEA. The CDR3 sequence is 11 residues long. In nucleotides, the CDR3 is TGCAGCGCCCCATCGGCCCATGGCTACACCTTC. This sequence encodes CSAPSAHGYTF.

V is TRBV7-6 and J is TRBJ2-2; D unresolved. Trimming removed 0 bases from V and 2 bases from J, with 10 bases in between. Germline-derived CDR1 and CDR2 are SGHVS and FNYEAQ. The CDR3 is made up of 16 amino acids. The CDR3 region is CASSLAPSGNTGELFF. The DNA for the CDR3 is TGTGCCAGCAGCTTAGCCCCTTCGGGCAACACCGGGGAGCTGTTTTTT.

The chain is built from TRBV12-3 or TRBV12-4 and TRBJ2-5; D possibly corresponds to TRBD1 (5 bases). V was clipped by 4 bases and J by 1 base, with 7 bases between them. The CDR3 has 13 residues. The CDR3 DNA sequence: TGTGCCAGCAGTTATACAGGCCAAGAGACCCAGTACTTC. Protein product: CASSYTGQETQYF.

CDR3 loop: CASSPPTGVDTQYF. In DNA, the CDR3 is TGCGCCAGCAGCCCCCCAACAGGTGTAGATACGCAGTATTTT. The chain is built from TRBV4-1 and TRBJ2-3; D perhaps matches TRBD1 (5 bases). Germline CDR1 is MGHRA and CDR2 is YSYEKL. The length of the CDR3 is 14 residues. Trimming took 4 bases from V and 5 from J, leaving 13 bases between them.